The 15 T cell receptor beta chains below were found in one sample sequenced in a study of T-cell memory formation after mild COVID-19. TCRdb reprocessed the 5' RACE reads via MiXCR and lists one record per CDR3 protein. The sample has approximately 250,000 distinct CDR3 sequences, approximately 16% seen once; the top ten hold around 23%. Sequencing was performed on PBMCs or a T cell subset sorted from them (not recorded which). The receptors derive from a man younger than 30 who had mild COVID-19 (a few samples of this study predate the infection). Cell type and time point are not known.

This clonotype was seen more than once but under ten times. The chain carries TRBV20-1 and TRBJ2-1; 13 bases match TRBD2. The CDR3 totals 16 residues. V lost 3 bases to trimming and J lost 7 bases; unmatched junction nucleotides: 9. The germline CDR1 and CDR2 sequences are DFQATT and SNEGSKA (reference sequence). The CDR3 bases are TGCAGTGCTAGGGCGACTAGCGGGGGGATGGTGAATGAGCAGTTCTTC. Translation: CSARATSGGMVNEQFF.

In its sample, this clonotype was seen many times. J is TRBJ2-1 and V is TRBV6-1; 7 positions agree with TRBD2. The V gene end was trimmed by 2 bases and the J gene end by 9 bases; junction bases not matched to a gene: 4. Germline CDR1 and CDR2: MNHNS and SASEGT. The length of the CDR3 is 13 residues. The CDR3 DNA is TGTGCCAGCAGTGAACCCCCGGGAGGTGAGCAGTTCTTC. Translation: CASSEPPGGEQFF.

The table lists this clonotype with many counts. The chain employs TRBV24-1 and TRBJ1-2, with TRBD1 matching 9 bases. This CDR3 has 14 amino acids. The germline V gene encodes CDR1 KGHDR and CDR2 SFDVKD. J lost 4 bases, V lost 3 bases, and 2 bases had no gene match. The CDR3 region has the DNA TGTGCCACCAGTGATCGGGACAGGGCCTATGGCTACACCTTC. Translation: CATSDRDRAYGYTF.

The chain is built from TRBV18 and TRBJ1-4; 7 bases are shared with TRBD1. V lost 0 bases, J lost 5 bases, and 3 bases stayed unmatched. Germline CDR1 reads KGHSH; CDR2 reads LQKENI. The CDR3 consists of 15 residues. The CDR3 region has the DNA TGTGCCAGCTCACCACCAGGGACAGACAATGAAAAACTGTTTTTT. This sequence encodes CASSPPGTDNEKLFF.

This sequence joins TRBV7-9 and TRBJ1-4; 7 bases are a match to TRBD1. The CDR3 extends over 21 amino acids. The ends lost 5 bases at V and 7 bases at J; junction bases unmatched: 28. Germline CDR1 SEHNR, CDR2 FQNEAQ (reference sequence). The CDR3 region is CASSGDPVRRDSGDAGEKLFF. CDR3 DNA: TGTGCCAGCAGCGGAGACCCCGTTCGGAGGGACAGCGGGGATGCGGGTGAAAAACTGTTTTTT.

The sample holds a few counts of this clonotype. This chain connects TRBV20-1 to TRBJ1-1, with 8 bases that match TRBD1. V shed 5 bases, J shed 0 bases, and the junction held 8 bases outside the gene matches. CDR1 is DFQATT and CDR2 is SNEGSKA in the germline V gene (reference sequence). This CDR3 comprises 15 residues. The DNA for the CDR3 is TGCAGTGCTCCGGACAGGGAAGGGTTGAACACTGAAGCTTTCTTT. The encoded protein is CSAPDREGLNTEAFF.

This clonotype was found a few times. The chain couples TRBV20-1 to TRBJ1-5; the match to TRBD1 covers 8 bases. The J segment lost 6 bases and the V segment lost 6 bases, leaving 7 bases of the junction unmatched. The CDR3 contains 13 residues. CDR1 is DFQATT, CDR2 SNEGSKA, per germline (reference sequence). This chain's CDR3 is CSAGGQGSQPQHF. CDR3 in DNA: TGCAGTGCAGGCGGACAGGGCAGTCAGCCCCAGCATTTT.

This chain links TRBV5-1 with TRBJ1-1, with no clear D. The germline V and J ends were trimmed by 2 bases and 1 base, with 12 bases remaining between them. In germline, CDR1 is SGHRS, CDR2 YFSETQ. The length of the CDR3 is 15 residues. CDR3 sequence reads: CASSFRASQNTEAFF. DNA of the CDR3: TGCGCCAGCAGCTTCCGGGCCAGCCAGAACACTGAAGCTTTCTTT.

This clonotype showed up just a few times. The rearrangement uses TRBV12-3 or TRBV12-4 and TRBJ2-1, with 9 nucleotides matching TRBD2. This CDR3 has 13 amino acids. Unmatched junction bases numbered 3, after V lost 3 bases and J lost 9 bases. The CDR3 here is CASSLAGGPEQFF. In DNA, the CDR3 is TGTGCCAGCAGTTTGGCGGGGGGGCCTGAGCAGTTCTTC.

This clonotype was detected only a few times. The chain employs TRBV6-2 or TRBV6-3 and TRBJ2-3; possible D gene TRBD2, 6 bases. The CDR3 is 14 residues long. Looked up from germline, CDR1 is MNHEY and CDR2 is SVGEGT. V lost 6 bases and J lost 3, with 13 bases in between. CDR3 sequence reads: CASSPRTTTDTQYF. The DNA for the CDR3 is TGTGCCAGCAGCCCCAGGACTACAACAGATACGCAGTATTTT.

V is TRBV5-1 and J is TRBJ1-1; TRBD1 is a possible D gene (5 bases). V was trimmed by 1 base and J by 4 bases, leaving 14 bases between them. CDR1 and CDR2 (germline): SGHRS, YFSETQ. The CDR3 length is 15 residues. CDR3 nucleotide sequence: TGCGCCAGCAGCTTGATAGTGGGCGGGGGCACTGAAGCTTTCTTT. Translation gives CASSLIVGGGTEAFF.

V usage is TRBV18 and J usage is TRBJ2-7, with 12 bases identical to TRBD2. CDR3 length: 16 amino acids. Germline CDR1 is KGHSH and CDR2 is LQKENI. V lost 2 bases and J lost 2; bases outside the gene matches: 4. The CDR3 protein is CASSPSGLAGTYEQYF. As DNA, the CDR3 is TGTGCCAGCTCACCATCGGGACTAGCGGGTACCTACGAGCAGTACTTC.

The chain links TRBV7-2 to TRBJ1-2; a possible D gene is TRBD1 (6 bases). V shed 2 bases and J shed 8 bases, with 12 bases lying between them. The CDR3 sequence is 13 residues long. From germline, CDR1 is SGHTA and CDR2 FQGNSA. The CDR3 nucleotides are TGTGCCAGCAGCTTACCAGGGGCTGACGGCTACACCTTC. As protein: CASSLPGADGYTF.

The sample holds a few counts of this clonotype. This chain links TRBV7-3 with TRBJ2-7; D is unresolved. The CDR3 runs 15 residues. The germline V gene encodes CDR1 SGHTA and CDR2 FQGTGA. V gave up 1 base and J gave up 0 bases, with 10 bases separating them. DNA of the CDR3: TGTGCCAGCAGCTTAAGCGGCAGAGGCTCCTACGAGCAGTACTTC. It codes for CASSLSGRGSYEQYF.

The gene calls are TRBV6-2 or TRBV6-3 and TRBJ2-1; D remains unclear. The V and J ends lost 2 bases and 6 bases respectively, with 14 bases between them. The germline V gene has CDR1 MNHEY and CDR2 SVGEGT. The CDR3 loop spans 15 amino acids. In DNA form, the CDR3 reads TGTGCCAGCAGTTACCTCTCCGGTCCCGGCAATGAGCAGTTCTTC. Amino acid sequence: CASSYLSGPGNEQFF.